A selection of T cell receptor beta chains follows, all from one sample in a study of cytomegalovirus exposure and HLA in healthy donors. Libraries were prepared by immunoSEQ multiplex PCR; TCRdb keeps only in-frame clonotypes and omits some of them. The data show 150,000 to 200,000 clones, 77% seen once. The sample taken for sequencing was PBMCs. These receptors were obtained from a female donor in good health and CMV-seronegative. Each CDR3 is given with its conserved first and last residue. A D gene is named only where the DNA matches it firmly. Size values are once, few and many counts, or a class for expanded clones, and some rows have none.

J gene: TRBJ1-4
D gene: TRBD1
V gene: TRBV19
clone size: few
CDR3 DNA: TGTGCCAGTAGTGATGGACAGGGCTCGAATGAAAAACTGTTTTTT
CDR3 protein: CASSDGQGSNEKLFF

J gene: TRBJ2-1
D gene: -
V gene: TRBV7-3
clone size: -
CDR3 DNA: TGTGCCAGCAGCTTACCCGGGAGATCTGAGCAGTTCTTC
CDR3 protein: CASSLPGRSEQFF

J gene: TRBJ2-7
D gene: -
V gene: TRBV19
clone size: -
CDR3 DNA: TGTGCCAGTAGTATCAGTCAGGGCCCCTCCTACGAGCAGTACTTC
CDR3 protein: CASSISQGPSYEQYF

J gene: TRBJ1-4
D gene: -
V gene: TRBV4-3
clone size: -
CDR3 DNA: TGCGCCAGCAGCCAGATACAGGGTGAAAAACTGTTTTTT
CDR3 protein: CASSQIQGEKLFF

J gene: TRBJ2-5
D gene: TRBD2
V gene: TRBV7-7
clone size: -
CDR3 DNA: TGTGCCAGCAGCTCGCTAGCGGGGGCACAAGAGACCCAGTACTTC
CDR3 protein: CASSSLAGAQETQYF

J gene: TRBJ2-7
D gene: TRBD1
V gene: TRBV7-9
clone size: -
CDR3 DNA: TGTGCCAGCAGCTTACCCCGACAGGGTTCCTACGAGCAGTACTTC
CDR3 protein: CASSLPRQGSYEQYF

J gene: TRBJ1-2
D gene: -
V gene: TRBV11-2
clone size: -
CDR3 DNA: TGTGCCAGCAGCTTAGGGCAGAACTATGGCTACACCTTC
CDR3 protein: CASSLGQNYGYTF

J gene: TRBJ1-1
D gene: -
V gene: TRBV14
clone size: -
CDR3 DNA: TGTGCCAGCAGCCACCCCGGGAGGACTGAAGCTTTCTTT
CDR3 protein: CASSHPGRTEAFF

J gene: TRBJ2-3
D gene: TRBD2
V gene: TRBV11-2
clone size: -
CDR3 DNA: TGTGCCAGCAGCTCTTACCCCCTGGGACTAGCGGGGGCCGAAGATACGCAGTATTTT
CDR3 protein: CASSSYPLGLAGAEDTQYF

J gene: TRBJ2-1
D gene: TRBD2
V gene: TRBV7-6
clone size: -
CDR3 DNA: TGTGCCAGCAGCGAGGCGACGCGGGGGACCTCCTACAATGAGCAGTTCTTC
CDR3 protein: CASSEATRGTSYNEQFF

J gene: TRBJ1-1
D gene: -
V gene: TRBV21-1
clone size: once
CDR3 DNA: TGTGCCAGCAGCACAACGGCGGGGAAGGGCACTGAAGCTTTCTTT
CDR3 protein: CASSTTAGKGTEAFF

J gene: TRBJ1-2
D gene: -
V gene: TRBV29-1
clone size: -
CDR3 DNA: TGCAGCGTTGAACAGGGCCACGGCTACACCTTC
CDR3 protein: CSVEQGHGYTF

J gene: TRBJ2-2
D gene: -
V gene: TRBV9
clone size: few
CDR3 DNA: TGTGCCAGCAGCCCCCTAGAGAACACCGGGGAGCTGTTTTTT
CDR3 protein: CASSPLENTGELFF

J gene: TRBJ2-1
D gene: TRBD1
V gene: TRBV29-1
clone size: -
CDR3 DNA: TGCAGCGTTGAAGGACAGGGGGTGAATGAGCAGTTCTTC
CDR3 protein: CSVEGQGVNEQFF

J gene: TRBJ1-5
D gene: TRBD1
V gene: TRBV5-6
clone size: -
CDR3 DNA: TGTGCCAGCAGCCCAGGGGGCGATCAGCCCCAGCATTTT
CDR3 protein: CASSPGGDQPQHF

J gene: TRBJ1-2
D gene: -
V gene: TRBV6-5
clone size: few
CDR3 DNA: TGTGCCAGCAGTTACTCATCAGGGCTTTGGTATGGCTACACCTTC
CDR3 protein: CASSYSSGLWYGYTF

J gene: TRBJ1-6
D gene: -
V gene: TRBV6-4
clone size: -
CDR3 DNA: TGTGCCAGCAGTGACTCTCGGAATTCACCCCTCCACTTT
CDR3 protein: CASSDSRNSPLHF

J gene: TRBJ2-3
D gene: TRBD2
V gene: TRBV29-1
clone size: -
CDR3 DNA: TGCAGCGTTGAAGGGATGGGACTAGCGAAGGCAGATACGCAGTATTTT
CDR3 protein: CSVEGMGLAKADTQYF

J gene: TRBJ1-1
D gene: TRBD1
V gene: TRBV5-1
clone size: -
CDR3 DNA: TGCGCCAGCAGCGAGGCGACAGGGTCCAACACTGAAGCTTTCTTT
CDR3 protein: CASSEATGSNTEAFF

J gene: TRBJ1-2
D gene: -
V gene: TRBV25-1
clone size: -
CDR3 DNA: TGTGCCAGCAGTGATCCCAGGATCCACAGTCGCTACACCTTC
CDR3 protein: CASSDPRIHSRYTF

J gene: TRBJ1-3
D gene: -
V gene: TRBV30
clone size: -
CDR3 DNA: TGTGCCGGAGGACTGCCCTCTGGAAACACCATATATTTT
CDR3 protein: CAGGLPSGNTIYF

J gene: TRBJ2-3
D gene: TRBD2
V gene: TRBV7-9
clone size: few
CDR3 DNA: TGTGCCAGCAGATCCCCGGGGGGGGTTATCTCAGATACGCAGTATTTT
CDR3 protein: CASRSPGGVISDTQYF

J gene: TRBJ1-1
D gene: -
V gene: TRBV30
clone size: -
CDR3 DNA: TGTGCCTGGAGGTCCAATCCGAACACTGAAGCTTTCTTT
CDR3 protein: CAWRSNPNTEAFF

J gene: TRBJ2-1
D gene: -
V gene: TRBV19
clone size: -
CDR3 DNA: TGTGCCAGTAGTATAGGGCGGGGACGGGCATTGGGTGAGCAGTTCTTC
CDR3 protein: CASSIGRGRALGEQFF

J gene: TRBJ2-2
D gene: -
V gene: TRBV18
clone size: -
CDR3 DNA: TGTGCCAGCTCACCGGGACCTCAGGGGAGAGGGGAGCTGTTTTTT
CDR3 protein: CASSPGPQGRGELFF

J gene: TRBJ2-7
D gene: -
V gene: TRBV7-6
clone size: -
CDR3 DNA: TGTGCCAGCAGCTTAGGGACTTACGAGCAGTACTTC
CDR3 protein: CASSLGTYEQYF

J gene: TRBJ1-3
D gene: -
V gene: TRBV28
clone size: once
CDR3 DNA: TGTGCCAGCAACCTAGAAGCTGGAAACACCATATATTTT
CDR3 protein: CASNLEAGNTIYF

J gene: TRBJ2-7
D gene: TRBD1
V gene: TRBV7-9
clone size: -
CDR3 DNA: TGTTCCAGCAGCGAGACAGGGAACGAGCAGTACTTC
CDR3 protein: CSSSETGNEQYF

J gene: TRBJ2-1
D gene: -
V gene: TRBV7-7
clone size: -
CDR3 DNA: TGTGCTAGCAGCTTAGACGTCTACTCCTACAATGAGCAGTTCTTC
CDR3 protein: CASSLDVYSYNEQFF

J gene: TRBJ1-1
D gene: -
V gene: TRBV9
clone size: -
CDR3 DNA: TGTGCCAGCAGCGTAGACCTAGTTTCCACTGAAGCTTTCTTT
CDR3 protein: CASSVDLVSTEAFF

J gene: TRBJ1-1
D gene: -
V gene: TRBV7-2
clone size: -
CDR3 DNA: TGTGCCAGCAGCCGGCAGACCGGACGGGGATTAGGCACTGAAGCTTTCTTT
CDR3 protein: CASSRQTGRGLGTEAFF

J gene: TRBJ2-2
D gene: -
V gene: TRBV6-1
clone size: -
CDR3 DNA: TGTGCCAGCAGTGAAGCCACAGGCCGCGCCGGGGAGCTGTTTTTT
CDR3 protein: CASSEATGRAGELFF

J gene: TRBJ1-5
D gene: TRBD1
V gene: TRBV7-9
clone size: -
CDR3 DNA: TGTGCCAGCAGCTTAACGACAGGGCCAGGCCAGCATTTT
CDR3 protein: CASSLTTGPGQHF

J gene: TRBJ1-6
D gene: -
V gene: TRBV7-8
clone size: -
CDR3 DNA: TGTGCCAGCAGCACCCGGGACACCAATTCACCCCTCCACTTT
CDR3 protein: CASSTRDTNSPLHF

J gene: TRBJ2-4
D gene: -
V gene: TRBV25-1
clone size: -
CDR3 DNA: TGTGCCAGCAGTGATACAGGTTTAGCCAAAAACATTCAGTACTTC
CDR3 protein: CASSDTGLAKNIQYF

J gene: TRBJ1-6
D gene: -
V gene: TRBV7-2
clone size: few
CDR3 DNA: TGTGCCAGCAGCTTAGCTGGTTTGGGGGCTGGGAATTCACCCCTCCACTTT
CDR3 protein: CASSLAGLGAGNSPLHF

J gene: TRBJ2-1
D gene: TRBD2
V gene: TRBV5-1
clone size: few
CDR3 DNA: TGCGCCAGCAGCATCGGGACTAGCGGCTACAATGAGCAGTTCTTC
CDR3 protein: CASSIGTSGYNEQFF

J gene: TRBJ2-1
D gene: TRBD2
V gene: TRBV6-1
clone size: -
CDR3 DNA: TGTGCCAGCAGCGCGAGCGGGGACGCCTACAATGAGCAGTTCTTC
CDR3 protein: CASSASGDAYNEQFF

J gene: TRBJ2-6
D gene: -
V gene: TRBV2
clone size: -
CDR3 DNA: TGTGCCAGCACTGGGGCCAGGACTGGGGCCAACGTCCTGACTTTC
CDR3 protein: CASTGARTGANVLTF

J gene: TRBJ2-1
D gene: TRBD2
V gene: TRBV2
clone size: -
CDR3 DNA: TGTGCCAGCAGTTGGACTAGCGGGGTAGGGGGTGAGCAGTTCTTC
CDR3 protein: CASSWTSGVGGEQFF

J gene: TRBJ2-2
D gene: TRBD2
V gene: TRBV6-4
clone size: few
CDR3 DNA: TGTGCCAGCGCCCAGCAAGCGGGAGGGACCGGGGAGCTGTTTTTT
CDR3 protein: CASAQQAGGTGELFF

J gene: TRBJ2-7
D gene: -
V gene: TRBV6-5
clone size: -
CDR3 DNA: TGTGCCAGCAGCCCCTCGACAGCTTCCTACGAGCAGTACTTC
CDR3 protein: CASSPSTASYEQYF

J gene: TRBJ1-1
D gene: -
V gene: TRBV7-9
clone size: -
CDR3 DNA: TGTGCCAGCAGCTCTACTGGCAGGGGAAAAGCTTTCTTT
CDR3 protein: CASSSTGRGKAFF

J gene: TRBJ1-1
D gene: -
V gene: TRBV29-1
clone size: -
CDR3 DNA: TGCAGCGTTGAAAAGGCGCTCACGGGCACTGAAGCTTTCTTT
CDR3 protein: CSVEKALTGTEAFF

J gene: TRBJ2-5
D gene: TRBD1
V gene: TRBV2
clone size: few
CDR3 DNA: TGTGCCAGCAGCAAGTACGGGACAGGGGGCCGAGAGACCCAGTACTTC
CDR3 protein: CASSKYGTGGRETQYF